This TCR beta chain stems from a study of chemoradiotherapy in HPV16-positive cancers. Study at large: Functional T-cell assays on a couple of HPV16-positive patients' cells defined candidate HPV-specific clones and common TCR motifs.

Over chemoradiotherapy, repertoires were sampled more than once. Whole-study results and caveats: Only a couple of HPV16-positive patients supplied the functional HPV-specificity definition.

Profiled with immunoSEQ multiplex PCR; TCRdb holds only in-frame clones, not every one. The data hold tens of thousands of clones, with approximately 93% observed a single time. The V end was cut by 2 bases, the J end by 6 bases, with 8 bases between. The CDR3 has 12 residues. The germline gives CDR1 SNHLY, CDR2 FYNNEI. This clone occurred once. Its cognate antigen is unknown. The sequence came from a human donor with HPV-associated anogenital cancer. The chain carries TRBV2 and TRBJ2-7; D gene unclear. Sampling was done from a patient who underwent chemoradiotherapy. The CDR3 here is CASSESISEQYF. The CDR3 DNA sequence: TGTGCCAGCAGTGAAAGCATAAGCGAGCAGTACTTC. Using reference TRBV2 and TRBJ2-7 for the parts outside the CDR3, the full variable domain is EPEVTQTPSHQVTQMGQEVILRCVPISNHLYFYWYRQILGQKVEFLVSFYNNEISEKSEIFDDQFSVERPDGSNFTLKIRSTKLEDSAMYFCASSESISEQYFGPGTRLTVT.